The 32 T cell receptor beta chains presented below share a single source sample, sequenced in a study of OX40 agonist ivuxolimab in advanced cancers. The repertoire was sequenced with immunoSEQ multiplex PCR; TCRdb's copy has only in-frame clones and lacks some. This sample yields 73,000 or so clones, of which approximately 85% are seen a single time; 0.4% to 0.45% belongs to the top ten. The specimen was CD4+ or CD8+ T cells sorted from blood, collected in a trial of the OX40 agonist ivuxolimab. The receptors stem from an adult with an advanced solid tumor such as melanoma, head and neck, liver or kidney cancer.

The rearrangement joins TRBV7-8 to TRBJ2-6; D is ambiguous. Deletions cut 2 bases from V and 1 base from J, with 12 bases between. The CDR3 contains 17 residues. CDR1 and CDR2 from the germline V gene are SGHVS and FQNEAQ. This CDR3 is CASSLNPQISGANVLTF. The CDR3, as DNA: TGTGCCAGCAGCTTAAACCCCCAGATTTCTGGGGCCAACGTCCTGACTTTC.

The chain is built from TRBV25-1 and TRBJ1-4; unclear D gene. V lost 5 bases and J lost 6, with 16 bases in between. CDR1 is MGHDK and CDR2 is SYGVNS in the germline V gene. The CDR3 covers 15 residues. CDR3 sequence: CASSSPGHADEKLFF. In DNA form, the CDR3 reads TGTGCCAGCAGTTCTCCGGGCCATGCCGATGAAAAACTGTTTTTT.

The chain has TRBV21-1 and TRBJ1-6. TRBV21-1 is a listed pseudogene. This CDR3 region has 17 residues. The CDR3 region is CASSKVSRDSYNSPLHF. Here the CDR3 DNA reads TGTGCCAGCAGCAAAGTAAGTAGAGACTCCTATAATTCACCCCTCCACTTT.

Remarks on this clone: Within the sample, other DNA sequences also encode this same CDR3. V is TRBV7-9 and J is TRBJ1-2; 8 bases align to TRBD1. Looked up from germline, CDR1 is SEHNR and CDR2 is FQNEAQ (reference sequence). The trim removed 1 base at V and 6 bases at J, leaving 10 bases unmatched. CDR3 size: 16 residues. The CDR3 DNA reads as TGTGCCAGCAGCTTAGGGGCCGGACAGGGTCTGCATGGCTACACCTTC. Protein sequence: CASSLGAGQGLHGYTF.

The genes are TRBV6-6 and TRBJ1-1; possibly TRBD1 for D (5 bases). Germline loops: CDR1 MNHNY, CDR2 SVGAGI (reference sequence). The CDR3 runs to 15 residues. V was trimmed by 8 bases and J by 8 bases, leaving 24 bases between them. The CDR3 loop is CASEPSGSGGGEAFF. The CDR3 region has the DNA TGTGCCAGCGAGCCATCTGGGTCCGGCGGGGGAGAAGCTTTCTTT.

The rearrangement joins TRBV6-7 to TRBJ2-5; 12 nucleotides match TRBD2. TRBV6-7 is an ORF, with its function uncertain. Trimming removed 3 bases from V and 4 bases from J; junction bases left unmatched: 6. There are 16 residues in the CDR3. CDR3 bases: TGTGCCAGCAGTTATCGACTAGCGGGAGCTGGAGAGACCCAGTACTTC. It specifies CASSYRLAGAGETQYF.

The chain has TRBV18 and TRBJ2-5, with D tentatively TRBD1 (6 bases). Trimming removed 4 bases at V and 3 bases at J, with 12 bases between. The germline gives CDR1 KGHSH, CDR2 LQKENI. There are 14 residues in the CDR3. CDR3 sequence (DNA): TGTGCCAGCTCACAGGGCAGGGGCAAAGAGACCCAGTACTTC. Its protein is CASSQGRGKETQYF.

This chain links TRBV5-1 with TRBJ2-1, with 8 positions matching TRBD2. After removal of 4 bases from V and 7 bases from J, the junction contained 10 bases not matched to a gene. Germline CDR1 reads SGHRS; CDR2 reads YFSETQ. The CDR3 runs to 15 residues. In DNA form, the CDR3 reads TGCGCCAGCAGCCCTCGTGACTCGGGGGGGAATGAGCAGTTCTTC. Amino acid sequence: CASSPRDSGGNEQFF.

The chain carries TRBV6-5 and TRBJ1-1; D is unresolved. This CDR3 is built from 13 residues. V gave up 10 bases and J gave up 0 bases, with 12 bases separating them. Germline V lookup: CDR1 MNHEY, CDR2 SVGAGI. The CDR3 sequence: CATRRTMNTEAFF. The CDR3 nucleotides are TGTGCCACCCGGCGGACCATGAACACTGAAGCTTTCTTT.

This clone turned up a few times. The CDR3 DNA is TGTGCCATCAGCGCCCTGGGGGGTAGCACAGATACGCAGTATTTT. Its translation: CAISALGGSTDTQYF. This chain joins TRBV10-3 and TRBJ2-3, with a tentative D call TRBD2 (6 bases). V lost 6 bases and J lost 0, with 13 bases in between. Germline CDR1 reads ENHRY; CDR2 reads SYGVKD. The CDR3 sequence is 15 residues long.

The J gene is TRBJ1-4, the V gene TRBV28; D call uncertain. Germline lookup yields CDR1 MDHEN and CDR2 SYDVKM. V shed 7 bases and J shed 7 bases, with 16 bases lying between them. CDR3 length: 14 residues. CDR3 nucleotides: TGTGCCAGCACCCAGTGGGTCCGCAGTGAAAAACTGTTTTTT. The encoded protein is CASTQWVRSEKLFF.

The chain has TRBV6-1 and TRBJ2-7; maybe TRBD2 (7 bases). Germline values: CDR1 MNHNS, CDR2 SASEGT. The CDR3 is 14 residues long. V lost 2 bases, J lost 1 base, and 9 bases lay in between. The chain's CDR3 is CASSERGGSYEQYV. The DNA for the CDR3 is TGTGCCAGCAGTGAAAGGGGGGGTTCCTACGAGCAGTACGTC.

This chain joins TRBV7-2 and TRBJ2-2, with D perhaps matching TRBD1 (6 bases). Deletions cut 4 bases from V and 5 bases from J, with 8 bases between. CDR1 and CDR2 from the germline V gene are SGHTA and FQGNSA. The CDR3 spans 13 residues. This CDR3 reads CASSSDRTGELFF. DNA for the CDR3: TGTGCCAGCAGCTCTGACAGGACCGGGGAGCTGTTTTTT.

This clone was counted only a few times. V is TRBV5-1 and J is TRBJ1-3; the match to TRBD1 covers 7 bases. This CDR3 spans 14 amino acids. The V gene's germline CDR1 is SGHRS and CDR2 YFSETQ. V shed 6 bases, J shed 0 bases, and the junction held 3 bases outside the gene matches. The CDR3 is CASTSGGSGNTIYF. In DNA form, the CDR3 reads TGCGCCAGCACCTCAGGGGGCTCTGGAAACACCATATATTTT.

The chain employs TRBV5-1 and TRBJ2-3; 10 bases map to TRBD1. CDR1 is SGHRS and CDR2 is YFSETQ in the germline V gene. The CDR3 sequence is 16 residues long. J was trimmed by 3 bases and V by 6 bases; bases with no gene match: 10. The CDR3 nucleotides are TGCGCCAGCACCTCCTCGGGACAGGGGCGGACAGATACGCAGTATTTT. This codes for CASTSSGQGRTDTQYF.

V usage is TRBV28 and J usage is TRBJ2-5; TRBD2 matches at 7 bases. Germline V gene sequence: CDR1 MDHEN, CDR2 SYDVKM. This CDR3 contains 13 residues. The ends lost 6 bases at V and 3 bases at J; junction bases unmatched: 4. The CDR3, as DNA: TGTGCCAGCAGCGTAGGACTAGAAGAGACCCAGTACTTC. This codes for CASSVGLEETQYF.

V gene TRBV2 combines with J gene TRBJ1-6, with D maybe TRBD1 (5 bases). Trimming shortened V by 8 bases and J by 4 bases, and 15 bases separated the two germline ends. Per germline, CDR1 SNHLY and CDR2 FYNNEI. The CDR3 sequence is 15 residues long. This CDR3 reads CASGLGGDYNSPLHF. The DNA for the CDR3 is TGTGCCAGCGGTTTGGGGGGGGATTATAATTCACCCCTCCACTTT.

The chain combines TRBV28 with TRBJ2-3, with D uncertain. Germline values: CDR1 MDHEN, CDR2 SYDVKM. Trimming left V 4 bases short and J 2 bases short, with 13 bases between. The CDR3 contains 15 residues. DNA of the CDR3: TGTGCCAGCAGTTCGCGACGATCATACACAGATACGCAGTATTTT. Its protein is CASSSRRSYTDTQYF.

This chain links TRBV18 with TRBJ2-7; D is uncertain. Germline V gene data show CDR1 as KGHSH and CDR2 as LQKENI. The CDR3 sequence is 14 residues long. Trimming took off 4 bases at V and 0 bases at J, with 10 bases between the two ends. CDR3 coding DNA: TGTGCCAGCTCACTAGGACCGGCCTCCTACGAGCAGTACTTC. It translates to CASSLGPASYEQYF. The complete variable domain, with remaining parts taken from reference TRBV18 and TRBJ2-7, reads NAGVMQNPRHLVRRRGQEARLRCSPMKGHSHVYWYRQLPEEGLKFMVYLQKENIIDESGMPKERFSAEFPKEGPSILRIQQVVRGDSAAYFCASSLGPASYEQYFGPGTRLTVT.

The chain combines TRBV6-5 with TRBJ1-2; D gene uncertain. CDR1 and CDR2 (germline): MNHEY, SVGAGI. V dropped 0 bases and J dropped 4 bases, with 9 bases sitting between them. This CDR3 is built from 14 residues. The CDR3 spells CASSYSGRIYGYTF. CDR3 nucleotides: TGTGCCAGCAGTTACTCTGGACGGATCTATGGCTACACCTTC.

The CDR3 loop reads CASSLWGTSDYNEQFF. The CDR3 DNA is TGTGCCAGCAGCTTATGGGGGACTAGCGATTACAATGAGCAGTTCTTC. The rearrangement uses TRBV7-9 and TRBJ2-1; 10 nucleotides agree with TRBD2. The CDR3 contains 16 residues. Germline V lookup: CDR1 SEHNR, CDR2 FQNEAQ (reference sequence). Trimming removed 2 bases from V and 4 bases from J; junction bases left unmatched: 5.

The genes are TRBV15 and TRBJ2-7; D perhaps matches TRBD1 (8 bases). This CDR3 comprises 16 residues. V lost 2 bases, J lost 7 bases, and 21 bases lay in between. The V gene's germline CDR1 is LNHNV and CDR2 YYDKDF (reference sequence). The CDR3 sequence: CATSRRISGTGQEQYF. CDR3 in DNA: TGTGCCACCAGCAGACGCATAAGCGGGACAGGTCAAGAGCAGTACTTC.

This rearrangement joins TRBV6-4 to TRBJ2-2; D assignment may be TRBD1 or TRBD2 (5 bases each). The germline V gene has CDR1 MRHNA and CDR2 SNTAGT. The CDR3 loop spans 14 amino acids. V lost 11 bases, J lost 6 bases, and 19 bases lay in between. The CDR3 sequence is CAGPGQGIAGELFF. In nucleotides, the CDR3 is TGTGCCGGCCCGGGGCAGGGAATCGCCGGGGAGCTGTTTTTT.

The chain employs TRBV5-5 and TRBJ1-5; D is uncertain. The germline V and J ends were trimmed by 4 bases and 0 bases, with 5 bases remaining between them. The CDR3 consists of 13 residues. Germline V gene data show CDR1 as SGHKS and CDR2 as YYEKEE (reference sequence). CDR3 sequence: CASSPDSNQPQHF. The DNA of the CDR3 is TGTGCCAGCAGCCCGGATAGCAATCAGCCCCAGCATTTT. Combining the CDR3 with reference TRBV5-5 and TRBJ1-5 gives the whole variable domain DAGVTQSPTHLIKTRGQQVTLRCSPISGHKSVSWYQQVLGQGPQFIFQYYEKEERGRGNFPDRFSARQFPNYSSELNVNALLLGDSALYLCASSPDSNQPQHFGDGTRLSIL.

The CDR3 spells CAGGVNGYTF. The CDR3, as DNA: TGTGCCGGAGGGGTCAATGGCTACACCTTC. The rearrangement links TRBV30 to TRBJ1-2; D may be TRBD1 (5 bases). Germline CDR1 reads GTSNPN; CDR2 reads SVGIG (reference sequence). The CDR3 length is 10 residues. V was trimmed by 8 bases and J by 6 bases, leaving 10 bases between them. Combining the CDR3 with reference TRBV30 and TRBJ1-2 gives the whole variable domain SQTIHQWPATLVQPVGSPLSLECTVEGTSNPNLYWYRQAAGRGLQLLFYSVGIGQISSEVPQNLSASRPQDRQFILSSKKLLLSDSGFYLCAGGVNGYTFGSGTRLTVV.

This rearrangement joins TRBV9 to TRBJ2-1; the match to TRBD2 covers 13 bases. Germline CDR1 is SGDLS and CDR2 is YYNGEE. Trimming at V came to 4 bases and at J to 5 bases, leaving 3 bases not matched to a gene. The CDR3 runs to 15 residues. The CDR3 sequence is CASSPGLAGNNEQFF. In DNA, the CDR3 is TGTGCCAGCAGCCCGGGACTAGCGGGAAACAATGAGCAGTTCTTC.

The CDR3 DNA reads TGCGCCAGCAGAGGGACAGGGGTCGGCGGGGAGCTGTTTTTT. Translating gives CASRGTGVGGELFF. The rearrangement joins TRBV4-1 to TRBJ2-2; 10 bases are a match to TRBD1. Germline loops: CDR1 MGHRA, CDR2 YSYEKL. The CDR3 totals 14 residues. After removal of 6 bases from V and 7 bases from J, the junction contained 5 bases not matched to a gene.

This chain joins TRBV6-5 and TRBJ1-2; D is undetermined. Trimming shortened V by 0 bases and J by 1 base, and 0 bases separated the two germline ends. Per germline, CDR1 MNHEY and CDR2 SVGAGI. CDR3 length equals 12 residues. CDR3 coding DNA: TGTGCCAGCAGTTACTCTAACTATGGCTACACCTTC. Its translation: CASSYSNYGYTF.

The J gene is TRBJ2-7, the V gene TRBV11-2; D possibly matches TRBD1 or TRBD2 (5 bases each). Per germline, CDR1 SGHAT and CDR2 FQNNGV. This CDR3 comprises 15 residues. CDR3 sequence reads: CASSLDGTETYEQYV. CDR3 nucleotide sequence: TGTGCCAGCAGCCTAGACGGGACGGAGACCTACGAGCAGTACGTC.

This chain connects TRBV6-6 to TRBJ1-2; D may be TRBD1 (6 bases). Trimming shortened V by 3 bases and J by 3 bases, and 8 bases separated the two germline ends. Germline CDR1 is MNHNY and CDR2 is SVGAGI (reference sequence). The CDR3 runs to 13 residues. The CDR3 DNA follows: TGTGCCAGCAGTTATAACAGGGACTATGGCTACACCTTC. This gives the protein CASSYNRDYGYTF.

This sequence joins TRBV4-1 and TRBJ1-1; no clear D. The germline V gene has CDR1 MGHRA and CDR2 YSYEKL. This CDR3 comprises 14 residues. Between the trimmed V and J ends, which lost 1 base and 5 bases, there was a span of 11 bases. CDR3 in amino acids: CASSQVLQRTEAFF. The CDR3 nucleotides read TGCGCCAGCAGCCAAGTCTTACAAAGGACTGAAGCTTTCTTT.

This rearrangement joins TRBV10-3 to TRBJ2-1; D possibly matches TRBD1 or TRBD2 (5 bases each). V was pared by 8 bases and J by 6 bases, with 20 bases between. The CDR3 extends over 15 amino acids. Germline V gene sequence: CDR1 ENHRY, CDR2 SYGVKD. The CDR3 DNA sequence: TGTGCCATCGCGAAGTGGGCCTTGGGGGTCAATGAGCAGTTCTTC. Encoded protein: CAIAKWALGVNEQFF.